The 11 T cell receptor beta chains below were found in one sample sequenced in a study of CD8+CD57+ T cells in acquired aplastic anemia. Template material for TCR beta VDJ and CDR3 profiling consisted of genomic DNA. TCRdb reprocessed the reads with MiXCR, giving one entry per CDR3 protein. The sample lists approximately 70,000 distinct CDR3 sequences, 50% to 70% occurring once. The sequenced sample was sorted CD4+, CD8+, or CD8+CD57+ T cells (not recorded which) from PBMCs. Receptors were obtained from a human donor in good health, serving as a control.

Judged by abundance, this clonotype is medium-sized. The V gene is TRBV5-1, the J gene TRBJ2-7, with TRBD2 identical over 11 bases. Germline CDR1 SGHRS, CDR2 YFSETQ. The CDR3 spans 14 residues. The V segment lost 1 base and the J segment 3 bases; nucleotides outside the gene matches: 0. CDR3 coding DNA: TGCGCCAGCAGCTTGACTAGCGGGAGCTACGAGCAGTACTTC. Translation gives CASSLTSGSYEQYF.

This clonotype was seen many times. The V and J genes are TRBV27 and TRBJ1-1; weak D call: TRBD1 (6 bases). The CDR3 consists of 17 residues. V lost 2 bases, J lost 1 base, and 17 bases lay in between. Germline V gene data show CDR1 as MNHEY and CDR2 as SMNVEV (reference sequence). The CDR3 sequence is CASSLGRQGPRNTEAFF. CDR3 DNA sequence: TGTGCCAGCAGTTTAGGGCGGCAGGGGCCAAGGAACACTGAAGCTTTCTTT.

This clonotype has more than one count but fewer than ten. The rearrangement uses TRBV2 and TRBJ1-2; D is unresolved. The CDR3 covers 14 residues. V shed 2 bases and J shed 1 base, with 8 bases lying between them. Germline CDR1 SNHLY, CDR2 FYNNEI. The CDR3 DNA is TGTGCCAGCAGTGAAAGGAACAGTAACTATGGCTACACCTTC. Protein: CASSERNSNYGYTF.

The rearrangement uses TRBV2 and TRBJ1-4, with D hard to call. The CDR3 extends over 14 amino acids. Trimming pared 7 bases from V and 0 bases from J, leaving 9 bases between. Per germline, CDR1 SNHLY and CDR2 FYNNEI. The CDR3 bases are TGTGCCAGCAAACGGACTGCAACTAATGAAAAACTGTTTTTT. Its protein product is CASKRTATNEKLFF. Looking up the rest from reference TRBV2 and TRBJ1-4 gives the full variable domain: EPEVTQTPSHQVTQMGQEVILRCVPISNHLYFYWYRQILGQKVEFLVSFYNNEISEKSEIFDDQFSVERPDGSNFTLKIRSTKLEDSAMYFCASKRTATNEKLFFGSGTQLSVL.

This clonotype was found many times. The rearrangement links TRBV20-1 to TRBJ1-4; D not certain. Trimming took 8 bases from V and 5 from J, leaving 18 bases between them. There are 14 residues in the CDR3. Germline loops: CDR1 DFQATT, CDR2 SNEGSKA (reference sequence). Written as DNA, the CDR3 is TGCAGTACCCCCCGAGGAGGTCCGAATGAAAAACTGTTTTTT. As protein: CSTPRGGPNEKLFF.

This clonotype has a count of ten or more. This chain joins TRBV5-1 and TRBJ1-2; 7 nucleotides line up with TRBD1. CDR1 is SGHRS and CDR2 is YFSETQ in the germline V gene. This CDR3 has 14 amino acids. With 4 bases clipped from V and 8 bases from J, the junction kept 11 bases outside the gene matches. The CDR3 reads CASSPSGGSGGYTF. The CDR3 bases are TGCGCCAGCAGCCCGTCAGGGGGGTCTGGAGGCTACACCTTC.

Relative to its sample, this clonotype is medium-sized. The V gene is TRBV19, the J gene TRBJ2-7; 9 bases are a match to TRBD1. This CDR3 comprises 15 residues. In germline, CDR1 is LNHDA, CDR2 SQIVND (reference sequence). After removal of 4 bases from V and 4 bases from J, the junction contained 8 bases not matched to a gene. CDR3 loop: CASSTSGQGRYEQYF. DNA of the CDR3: TGTGCCAGTAGTACTTCGGGACAGGGTCGATACGAGCAGTACTTC.

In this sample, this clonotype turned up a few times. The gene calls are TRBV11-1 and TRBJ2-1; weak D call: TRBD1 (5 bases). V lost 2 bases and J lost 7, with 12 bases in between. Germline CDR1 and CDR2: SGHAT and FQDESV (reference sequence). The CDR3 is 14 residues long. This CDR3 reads CASSLSSRANEQFF. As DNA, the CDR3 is TGTGCCAGCAGCTTAAGCTCCAGGGCAAATGAGCAGTTCTTC.

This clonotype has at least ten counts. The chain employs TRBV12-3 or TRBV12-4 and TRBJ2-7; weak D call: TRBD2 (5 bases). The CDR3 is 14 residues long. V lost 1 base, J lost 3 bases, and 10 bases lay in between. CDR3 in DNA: TGTGCCAGCAGTTTAGACAGCGGATTCTACGAGCAGTACTTC. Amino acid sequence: CASSLDSGFYEQYF.

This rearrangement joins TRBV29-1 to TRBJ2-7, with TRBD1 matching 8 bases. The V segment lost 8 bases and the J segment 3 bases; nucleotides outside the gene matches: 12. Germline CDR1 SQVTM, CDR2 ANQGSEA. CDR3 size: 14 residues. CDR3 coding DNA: TGCAGCTTGGCCCCCCCCGACAGGGGCTACGAGCAGTACTTC. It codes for CSLAPPDRGYEQYF.

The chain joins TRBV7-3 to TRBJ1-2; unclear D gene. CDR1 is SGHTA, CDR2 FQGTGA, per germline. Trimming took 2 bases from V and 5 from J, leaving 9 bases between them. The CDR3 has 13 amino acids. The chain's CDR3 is CASSLAWAYGYTF. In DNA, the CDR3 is TGTGCCAGCAGCTTAGCTTGGGCTTATGGCTACACCTTC.